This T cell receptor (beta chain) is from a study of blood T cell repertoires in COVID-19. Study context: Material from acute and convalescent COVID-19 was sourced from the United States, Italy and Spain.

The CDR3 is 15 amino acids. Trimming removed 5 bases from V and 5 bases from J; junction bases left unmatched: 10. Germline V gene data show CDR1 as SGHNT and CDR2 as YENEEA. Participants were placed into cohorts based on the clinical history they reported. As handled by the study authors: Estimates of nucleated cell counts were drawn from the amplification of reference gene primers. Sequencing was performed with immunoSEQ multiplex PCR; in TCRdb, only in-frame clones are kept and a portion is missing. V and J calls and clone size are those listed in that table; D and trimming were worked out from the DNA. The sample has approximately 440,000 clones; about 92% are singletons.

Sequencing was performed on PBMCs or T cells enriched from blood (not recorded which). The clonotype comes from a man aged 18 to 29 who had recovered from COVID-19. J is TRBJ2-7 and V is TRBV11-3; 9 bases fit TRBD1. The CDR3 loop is CASSRMGQGVDEQYF. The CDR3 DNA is TGTGCCAGCAGCCGAATGGGACAGGGTGTAGACGAGCAGTACTTC.